Below, one TCR beta chain is given with its context. Its target is not known. Specified time point: week 47, end of study. In the vaccine, a single dose held 300 ug of the mutant IDH1 20-mer peptide, along with topical imiquimod. Weeks 1, 3, 5, 7, 11, 15, 19 and 23 were when patients received their eight vaccinations. This sample stems from a study of a mutant IDH1 vaccine in newly diagnosed glioma. Notes on the study in general: Apparently unrelated to pseudoprogression were changes in the top peripheral T cell clonotypes.

The assay was immunoSEQ multiplex PCR, and TCRdb's table has in-frame clones only and misses some. The data hold tens of thousands of clones, with roughly 61% observed a single time. Specimen: peripheral blood mononuclear cells (PBMCs), collected from a glioma patient whose treatment included an IDH1 peptide vaccine. This clonotype originated in a man between 40 and 49 years old with glioma. Some clones in this sample may be carry-over from other donors' samples.

CDR3 sequence: CASSGPGGLSDEQYF. As DNA, the CDR3 is TGCGCCAGCAGCGGGCCAGGGGGCCTCTCGGACGAGCAGTACTTC. The chain uses TRBV5-1 and TRBJ2-7, with 8 bases matching TRBD1. Germline V gene data show CDR1 as SGHRS and CDR2 as YFSETQ. J lost 5 bases, V lost 4 bases, and 11 bases had no gene match. This CDR3 spans 15 amino acids.